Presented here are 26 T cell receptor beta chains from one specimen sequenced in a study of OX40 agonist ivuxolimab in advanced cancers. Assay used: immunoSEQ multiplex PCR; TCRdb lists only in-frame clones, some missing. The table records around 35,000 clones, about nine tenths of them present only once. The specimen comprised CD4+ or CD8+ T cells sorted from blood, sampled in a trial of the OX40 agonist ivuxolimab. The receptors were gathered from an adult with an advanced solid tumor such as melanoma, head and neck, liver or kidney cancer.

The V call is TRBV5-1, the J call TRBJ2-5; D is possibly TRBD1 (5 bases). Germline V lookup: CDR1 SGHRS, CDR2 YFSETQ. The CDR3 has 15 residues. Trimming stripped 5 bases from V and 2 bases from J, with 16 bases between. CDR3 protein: CASRDGRARQETQYF. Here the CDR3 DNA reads TGCGCCAGCAGGGACGGCAGGGCCAGACAAGAGACCCAGTACTTC.

CDR3 in amino acids: CASNNRGGGRPQHF. Here the CDR3 DNA reads TGTGCCAGCAACAATCGGGGGGGTGGACGGCCCCAGCATTTT. The gene calls are TRBV21-1 and TRBJ1-5. TRBV21-1 counts as a pseudogene. The CDR3 runs 14 residues.

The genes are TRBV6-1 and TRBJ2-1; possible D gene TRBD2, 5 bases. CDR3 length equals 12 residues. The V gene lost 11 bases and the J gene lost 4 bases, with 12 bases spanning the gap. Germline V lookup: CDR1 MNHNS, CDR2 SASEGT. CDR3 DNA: TGTGCCTCCACCCGGGGTTACAATGAGCAGTTCTTC. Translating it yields CASTRGYNEQFF.

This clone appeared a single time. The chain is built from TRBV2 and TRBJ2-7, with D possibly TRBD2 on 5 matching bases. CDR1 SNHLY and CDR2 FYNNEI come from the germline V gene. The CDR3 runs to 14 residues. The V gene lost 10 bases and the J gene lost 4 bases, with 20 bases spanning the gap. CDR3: CATSSSGPYYEQYF. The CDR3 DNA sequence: TGTGCCACCTCGTCGAGCGGCCCCTATTACGAGCAGTACTTC.

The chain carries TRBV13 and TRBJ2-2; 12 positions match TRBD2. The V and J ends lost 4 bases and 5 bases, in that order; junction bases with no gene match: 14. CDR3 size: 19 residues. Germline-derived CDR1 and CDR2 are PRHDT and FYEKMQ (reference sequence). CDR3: CASSSQSRLAGEGTGELFF. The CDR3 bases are TGTGCCAGCAGCTCTCAATCACGACTAGCGGGAGAAGGGACCGGGGAGCTGTTTTTT.

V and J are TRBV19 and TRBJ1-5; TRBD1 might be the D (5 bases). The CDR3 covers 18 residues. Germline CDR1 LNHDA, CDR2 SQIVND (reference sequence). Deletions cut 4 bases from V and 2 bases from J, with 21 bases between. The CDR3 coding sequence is TGTGCCAGTAGTACCCTTCTCCGTCAGGGAGCTGGCAATCAGCCCCAGCATTTT. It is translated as CASSTLLRQGAGNQPQHF.

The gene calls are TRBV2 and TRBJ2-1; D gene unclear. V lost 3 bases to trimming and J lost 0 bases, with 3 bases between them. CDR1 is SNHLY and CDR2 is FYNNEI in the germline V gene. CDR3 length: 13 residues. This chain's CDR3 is CASSDYSYNEQFF. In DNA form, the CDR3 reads TGTGCCAGCAGTGACTACTCCTACAATGAGCAGTTCTTC.

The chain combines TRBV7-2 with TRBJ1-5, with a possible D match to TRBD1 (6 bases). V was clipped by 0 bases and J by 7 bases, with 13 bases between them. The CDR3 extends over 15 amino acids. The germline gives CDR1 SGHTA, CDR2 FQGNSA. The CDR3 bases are TGTGCCAGCAGCTTAGCGAGAGGGGGAGGGCAGCCCCAGCATTTT. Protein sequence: CASSLARGGGQPQHF.

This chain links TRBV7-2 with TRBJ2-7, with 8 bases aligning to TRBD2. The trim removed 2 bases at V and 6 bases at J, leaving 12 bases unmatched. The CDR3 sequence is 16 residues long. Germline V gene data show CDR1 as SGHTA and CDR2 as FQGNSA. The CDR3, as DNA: TGTGCCAGCAGCTTATGGGGTCCAGCGGGAGTTGGCGAGCAGTACTTC. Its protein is CASSLWGPAGVGEQYF.

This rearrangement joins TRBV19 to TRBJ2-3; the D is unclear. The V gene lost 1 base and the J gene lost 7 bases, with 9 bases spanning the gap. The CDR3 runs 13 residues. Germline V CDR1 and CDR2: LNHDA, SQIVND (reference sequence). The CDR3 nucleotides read TGTGCCAGTAGTATAGCTCTGATGAATACGCAGTATTTT. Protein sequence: CASSIALMNTQYF.

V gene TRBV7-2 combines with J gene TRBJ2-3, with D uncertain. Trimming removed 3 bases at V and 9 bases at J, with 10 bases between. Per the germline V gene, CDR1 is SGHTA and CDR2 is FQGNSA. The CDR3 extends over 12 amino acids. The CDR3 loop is CASSFSPPTQYF. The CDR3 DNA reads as TGTGCCAGCAGCTTTAGCCCACCCACGCAGTATTTT.

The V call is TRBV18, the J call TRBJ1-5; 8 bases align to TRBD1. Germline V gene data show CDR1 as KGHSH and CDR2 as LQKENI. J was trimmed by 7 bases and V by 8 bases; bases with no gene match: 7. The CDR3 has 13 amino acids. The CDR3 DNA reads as TGTGCCAGCACACTGGACAGGGACCAGCCCCAGCATTTT. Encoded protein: CASTLDRDQPQHF.

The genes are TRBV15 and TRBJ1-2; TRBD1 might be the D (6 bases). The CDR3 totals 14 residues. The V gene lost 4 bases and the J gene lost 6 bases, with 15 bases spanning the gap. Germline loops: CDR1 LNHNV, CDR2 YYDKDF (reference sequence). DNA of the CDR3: TGTGCCACCAGCAAGGGAGGGGGGCGGAATGGCTACACCTTC. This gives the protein CATSKGGGRNGYTF.

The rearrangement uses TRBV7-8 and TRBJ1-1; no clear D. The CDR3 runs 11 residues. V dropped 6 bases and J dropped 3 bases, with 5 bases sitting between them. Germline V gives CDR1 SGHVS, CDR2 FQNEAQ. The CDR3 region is CASSVHTEAFF. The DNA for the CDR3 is TGTGCCAGCAGTGTTCACACTGAAGCTTTCTTT.

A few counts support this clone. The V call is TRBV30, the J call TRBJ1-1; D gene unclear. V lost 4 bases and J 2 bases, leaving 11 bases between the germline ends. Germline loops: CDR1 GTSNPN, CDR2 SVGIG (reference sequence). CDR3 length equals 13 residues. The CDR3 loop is CAWKDWVNTEAFF. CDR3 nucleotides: TGTGCCTGGAAAGATTGGGTTAACACTGAAGCTTTCTTT.

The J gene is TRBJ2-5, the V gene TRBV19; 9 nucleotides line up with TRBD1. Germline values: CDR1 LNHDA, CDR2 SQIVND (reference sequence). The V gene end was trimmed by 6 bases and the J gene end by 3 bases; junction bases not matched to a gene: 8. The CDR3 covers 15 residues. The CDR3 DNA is TGTGCCAGTAGCCCATCCACAGGGGGCAAAGAGACCCAGTACTTC. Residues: CASSPSTGGKETQYF.

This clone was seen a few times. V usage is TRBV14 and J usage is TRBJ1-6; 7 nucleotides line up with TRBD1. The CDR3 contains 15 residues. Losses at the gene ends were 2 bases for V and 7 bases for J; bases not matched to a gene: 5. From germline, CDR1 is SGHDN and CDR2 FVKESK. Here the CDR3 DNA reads TGTGCCAGCAGCCAATCCACAGGGGCCAATTCACCCCTCCACTTT. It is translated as CASSQSTGANSPLHF. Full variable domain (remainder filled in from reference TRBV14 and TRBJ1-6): EAGVTQFPSHSVIEKGQTVTLRCDPISGHDNLYWYRRVMGKEIKFLLHFVKESKQDESGMPNNRFLAERTGGTYSTLKVQPAELEDSGVYFCASSQSTGANSPLHFGNGTRLTVT.

The CDR3 loop is CASSQTGGGQPQHF. The CDR3 region has the DNA TGTGCCAGCAGCCAAACAGGGGGAGGTCAGCCCCAGCATTTT. The rearrangement uses TRBV5-6 and TRBJ1-5; the match to TRBD1 covers 8 bases. After removal of 4 bases from V and 6 bases from J, the junction contained 6 bases not matched to a gene. CDR3 length: 14 residues. Looked up from germline, CDR1 is SGHDT and CDR2 is YYEEEE.

This CDR3 is CASSVAGAGYNNEQFF. The CDR3 coding sequence is TGTGCCAGTAGCGTAGCGGGAGCGGGTTATAACAATGAGCAGTTCTTC. The chain couples TRBV19 to TRBJ2-1; the match to TRBD2 covers 9 bases. This CDR3 comprises 16 residues. J lost 5 bases, V lost 6 bases, and 11 bases had no gene match. CDR1 and CDR2 (germline): LNHDA, SQIVND (reference sequence).

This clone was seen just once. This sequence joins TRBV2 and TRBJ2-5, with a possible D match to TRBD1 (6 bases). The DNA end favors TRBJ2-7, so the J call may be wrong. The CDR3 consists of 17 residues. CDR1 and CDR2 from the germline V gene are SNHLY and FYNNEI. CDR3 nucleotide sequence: TGTGCCAGCAGTGAAGGAGCCTCCACCGGGCAGGGGATCGAGCAGTACTTC. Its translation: CASSEGASTGQGIEQYF.

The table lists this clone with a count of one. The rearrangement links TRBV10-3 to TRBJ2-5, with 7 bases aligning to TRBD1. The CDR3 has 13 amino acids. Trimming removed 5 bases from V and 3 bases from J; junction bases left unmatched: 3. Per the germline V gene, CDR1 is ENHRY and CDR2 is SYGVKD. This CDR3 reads CAISKTGEETQYF. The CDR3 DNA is TGTGCCATCAGTAAAACAGGGGAAGAGACCCAGTACTTC.

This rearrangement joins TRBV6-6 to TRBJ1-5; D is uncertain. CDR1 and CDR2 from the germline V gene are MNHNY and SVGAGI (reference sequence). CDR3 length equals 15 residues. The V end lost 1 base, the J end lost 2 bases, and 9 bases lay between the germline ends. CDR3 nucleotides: TGTGCCAGCAGTTACTTCGGTTGGGGCAATCAGCCCCAGCATTTT. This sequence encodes CASSYFGWGNQPQHF.

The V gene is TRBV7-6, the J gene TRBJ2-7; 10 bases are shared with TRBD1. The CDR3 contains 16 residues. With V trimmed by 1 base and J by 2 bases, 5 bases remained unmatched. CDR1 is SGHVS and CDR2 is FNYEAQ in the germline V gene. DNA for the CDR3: TGTGCCAGCAGCTTAGTAGGGACAGGGGAGACCTACGAGCAGTACTTC. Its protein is CASSLVGTGETYEQYF. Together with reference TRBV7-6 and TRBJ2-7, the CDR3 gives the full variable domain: GAGVSQSPRYKVTKRGQDVALRCDPISGHVSLYWYRQALGQGPEFLTYFNYEAQQDKSGLPNDRFSAERPEGSISTLTIQRTEQRDSAMYRCASSLVGTGETYEQYFGPGTRLTVT.

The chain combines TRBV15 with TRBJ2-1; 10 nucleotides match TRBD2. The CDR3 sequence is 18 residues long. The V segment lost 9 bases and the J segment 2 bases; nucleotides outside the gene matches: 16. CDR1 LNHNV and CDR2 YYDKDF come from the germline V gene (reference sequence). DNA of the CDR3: TGTGCCACGGCCCCGGGACTAGCGACCCGACTGACCTACAATGAGCAGTTCTTC. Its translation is CATAPGLATRLTYNEQFF.

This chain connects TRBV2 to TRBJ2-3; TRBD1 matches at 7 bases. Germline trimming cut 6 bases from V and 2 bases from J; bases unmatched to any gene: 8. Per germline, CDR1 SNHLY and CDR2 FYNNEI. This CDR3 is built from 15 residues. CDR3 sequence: CASSGQDLSTDTQYF. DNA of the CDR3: TGTGCCAGCAGCGGACAGGATCTTTCCACAGATACGCAGTATTTT.

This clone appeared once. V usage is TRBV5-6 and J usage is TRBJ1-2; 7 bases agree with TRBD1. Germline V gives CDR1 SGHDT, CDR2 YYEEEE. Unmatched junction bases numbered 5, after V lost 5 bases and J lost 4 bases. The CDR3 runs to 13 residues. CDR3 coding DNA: TGTGCCAGCAGGTCGACAGGGTCCTATGGCTACACCTTC. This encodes CASRSTGSYGYTF.